This TCR beta chain was obtained from a study of blood T cell repertoires in COVID-19. TCRdb's table, derived via immunoSEQ multiplex PCR, lists solely in-frame clones and lacks some. This table holds 150,000 to 200,000 clones, approximately 92% found once. The J segment lost 0 bases and the V segment lost 2 bases, leaving 3 bases of the junction unmatched. The CDR3 length is 16 residues. CDR1 and CDR2 (germline): MNHEY, SMNVEV (reference sequence). The sample consisted of peripheral blood. The clonotype originates from a woman in her forties or fifties with acute or convalescent COVID-19. The chain employs TRBV27 and TRBJ2-1, with 8 bases matching TRBD2. Here the CDR3 reads CASSLPGGSSYNEQFF. CDR3 DNA sequence: TGTGCCAGCAGTTTACCGGGGGGGAGCTCCTACAATGAGCAGTTCTTC.